This TCR beta chain was sequenced during a study of control samples from healthy donors and cancer patients. Profiled with immunoSEQ multiplex PCR; TCRdb holds only in-frame clones, not every one. The repertoire holds 98,000 or so clones, with approximately 82% as singletons. The V and J ends lost 10 bases and 7 bases, in that order; junction bases with no gene match: 19. The CDR3 totals 17 residues. Germline loops: CDR1 ENHRY, CDR2 SYGVKD. The chain couples TRBV10-3 to TRBJ2-1, with 10 bases identical to TRBD2. What was sequenced was blood. This receptor was identified in a man between 60 and 75 years old in good health. For the CDR3, the DNA is TGTGCCACCCTAAACCGAAGGACTAGCGGAGGGACTAATGAGCAGTTCTTC. As protein: CATLNRRTSGGTNEQFF.